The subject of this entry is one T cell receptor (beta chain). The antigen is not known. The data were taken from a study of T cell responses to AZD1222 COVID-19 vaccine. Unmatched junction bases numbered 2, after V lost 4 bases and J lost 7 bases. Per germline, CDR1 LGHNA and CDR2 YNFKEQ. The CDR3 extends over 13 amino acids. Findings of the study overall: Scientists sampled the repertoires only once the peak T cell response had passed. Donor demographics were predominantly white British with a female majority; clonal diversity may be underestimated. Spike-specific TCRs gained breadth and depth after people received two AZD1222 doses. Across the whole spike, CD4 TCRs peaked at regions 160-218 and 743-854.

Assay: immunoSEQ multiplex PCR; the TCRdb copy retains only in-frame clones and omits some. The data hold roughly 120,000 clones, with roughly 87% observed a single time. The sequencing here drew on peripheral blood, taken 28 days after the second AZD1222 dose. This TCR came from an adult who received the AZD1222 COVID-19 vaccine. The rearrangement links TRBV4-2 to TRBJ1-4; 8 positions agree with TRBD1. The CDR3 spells CASSRDRGEKLFF. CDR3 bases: TGTGCCAGCAGCCGAGACAGGGGTGAAAAACTGTTTTTT.